A selection of T cell receptor beta chains follows, all from one sample in a study of OX40 agonist ivuxolimab in advanced cancers. TCRdb's table, derived via immunoSEQ multiplex PCR, lists solely in-frame clones and lacks some. The sample has roughly 50,000 clones; 89% are singletons. The sample here was CD4+ or CD8+ T cells sorted from blood, taken in a trial of the OX40 agonist ivuxolimab. These receptor sequences come from an adult with an advanced solid tumor such as melanoma, head and neck, liver or kidney cancer. Both conserved end residues are part of each CDR3. A D gene is named only where the DNA matches it firmly. Expanded clones are given a class, and other clones once, few, many or no size at all.

D,length,size,J,V,CDR3,DNA
.,14,once,TRBJ2-5,TRBV7-9,CASSATWDGGTQYF,TGTGCCAGCAGCGCCACCTGGGACGGAGGGACCCAGTACTTC
.,16,.,TRBJ1-5,TRBV27,CASSPYRQWDNQPQHF,TGTGCCAGCAGTCCCTACCGACAGTGGGACAATCAGCCCCAGCATTTT
.,18,once,TRBJ2-1,TRBV29-1,CSVEEGDGVLLTGNEQFF,TGCAGCGTTGAAGAAGGGGATGGCGTGTTATTGACGGGCAATGAGCAGTTCTTC
.,12,.,TRBJ2-7,TRBV7-9,CASSLGTYEQYF,TGTGCCAGCAGCTTGGGGACCTACGAGCAGTACTTC
TRBD1,19,few,TRBJ2-3,TRBV28,CASSFGQATTQISTDTQYF,TGTGCCAGCAGTTTCGGACAGGCCACCACCCAGATTAGCACAGATACGCAGTATTTT
.,16,.,TRBJ1-5,TRBV6-7,CASIQGRTYSNQPQHF,TGTGCCAGCATACAGGGTAGGACTTATAGCAATCAGCCCCAGCATTTT
TRBD2,16,.,TRBJ2-3,TRBV13,CASSPRLAGTMDTQYF,TGTGCCAGCAGCCCGAGACTAGCGGGCACCATGGATACGCAGTATTTT
.,14,.,TRBJ2-5,TRBV13,CASSLKGQRQTQYF,TGTGCCAGCAGCTTGAAGGGGCAGCGTCAGACCCAGTACTTC
.,15,.,TRBJ2-5,TRBV6-6,CASSYAIMGGETQYF,TGTGCCAGCAGTTACGCCATCATGGGGGGTGAGACCCAGTACTTC
TRBD2,17,.,TRBJ2-1,TRBV9,CASSVGTSGGALNEQFF,TGTGCCAGCAGCGTAGGGACTAGCGGGGGGGCGTTGAATGAGCAGTTCTTC
.,14,.,TRBJ2-2,TRBV19,CASSPQGNTGELFF,TGTGCCAGTAGCCCACAAGGGAACACCGGGGAGCTGTTTTTT
.,12,.,TRBJ2-1,TRBV5-1,CASSSRVGEQFF,TGCGCCAGCAGCTCCAGGGTGGGTGAGCAGTTCTTC
TRBD2,15,.,TRBJ2-7,TRBV19,CASSKGAGVIYEQYF,TGTGCCAGTAGTAAAGGGGCGGGAGTGATTTACGAGCAGTACTTC
TRBD1,15,.,TRBJ1-1,TRBV10-2,CASRGTVIMDTEAFF,TGCGCCAGCAGGGGGACAGTAATAATGGACACTGAAGCTTTCTTT